These 14 T cell receptor beta chains were all obtained from the same sample, sequenced in a study of OX40 agonist ivuxolimab in advanced cancers. Assay used: immunoSEQ multiplex PCR; TCRdb lists only in-frame clones, some missing. Of about 58,000 clones in the sample, roughly nine tenths are singletons; the top ten hold roughly 0.76%. The material sequenced was CD4+ or CD8+ T cells sorted from blood, taken in a trial of the OX40 agonist ivuxolimab. The source is an adult with an advanced solid tumor such as melanoma, head and neck, liver or kidney cancer.

The DNA for the CDR3 is TGTGCCACCAGCAGAGTTGTGGGCAATGAGCAGTTCTTC. Its translation: CATSRVVGNEQFF. The chain uses TRBV15 and TRBJ2-1; D unresolved. Trimming cost V 1 base and J 6 bases, with 7 bases left between them. The CDR3 spans 13 residues. Germline lookup yields CDR1 LNHNV and CDR2 YYDKDF (reference sequence).

The chain employs TRBV7-9 and TRBJ2-7, with TRBD1 identical over 9 bases. CDR1 and CDR2 from the germline V gene are SEHNR and FQNEAQ (reference sequence). After removal of 2 bases from V and 2 bases from J, the junction contained 4 bases not matched to a gene. The CDR3 covers 15 residues. This CDR3 is CASSLWGQGTYEQYF. DNA for the CDR3: TGTGCCAGCAGCTTATGGGGACAGGGTACCTACGAGCAGTACTTC.

This chain links TRBV6-5 with TRBJ1-3, with D unclear. Germline lookup yields CDR1 MNHEY and CDR2 SVGAGI. Trimming took off 5 bases at V and 11 bases at J, with 10 bases between the two ends. The CDR3 spans 11 residues. The CDR3 region has the DNA TGTGCCAGCAGTGAGGGTAGCTCCATATATTTT. Residues: CASSEGSSIYF.

The chain has TRBV5-6 and TRBJ2-7, with D uncertain. The V end was cut by 2 bases, the J end by 0 bases, with 12 bases between. CDR3 length equals 15 residues. Looked up from germline, CDR1 is SGHDT and CDR2 is YYEEEE. As DNA, the CDR3 is TGTGCCAGCAGCTTCCGGCAGGTTCCCTCCTACGAGCAGTACTTC. Its protein product is CASSFRQVPSYEQYF. Combining the CDR3 with reference TRBV5-6 and TRBJ2-7 gives the whole variable domain DAGVTQSPTHLIKTRGQQVTLRCSPKSGHDTVSWYQQALGQGPQFIFQYYEEEERQRGNFPDRFSGHQFPNYSSELNVNALLLGDSALYLCASSFRQVPSYEQYFGPGTRLTVT.

The chain uses TRBV7-9 and TRBJ1-1; D is possibly TRBD1 (5 bases). V was pared by 3 bases and J by 0 bases, with 8 bases between. Germline V gives CDR1 SEHNR, CDR2 FQNEAQ (reference sequence). CDR3 length: 14 amino acids. CDR3 amino acids: CASSFTRVNTEAFF. The CDR3 DNA is TGTGCCAGCAGCTTCACCAGGGTGAACACTGAAGCTTTCTTT.

This chain connects TRBV18 to TRBJ2-3; 9 nucleotides agree with TRBD1. Trimming took 5 bases from V and 1 from J; bases not matched to a gene: 7. The V gene's germline CDR1 is KGHSH and CDR2 LQKENI. The CDR3 runs to 16 residues. This CDR3 is CASSGWDRAGTDTQYF. Here the CDR3 DNA reads TGTGCCAGCTCAGGCTGGGACAGGGCGGGCACAGATACGCAGTATTTT.

The chain uses TRBV10-3 and TRBJ1-3; 7 nucleotides align to TRBD1. V lost 9 bases, J lost 0 bases, and 11 bases stayed unmatched. CDR1 ENHRY and CDR2 SYGVKD come from the germline V gene. The CDR3 covers 16 residues. In DNA, the CDR3 is TGTGCCATTGGCGGCGGCGGGACAGTCTCTGGAAACACCATATATTTT. It is translated as CAIGGGGTVSGNTIYF.

The gene calls are TRBV5-6 and TRBJ2-5, with D perhaps TRBD1 (5 bases). The CDR3 runs to 11 residues. From germline, CDR1 is SGHDT and CDR2 YYEEEE. V lost 4 bases and J lost 7, with 8 bases in between. CDR3 amino acids: CASSDQGTQYF. The CDR3 coding sequence is TGTGCCAGCAGCGACCAGGGGACCCAGTACTTC.

This rearrangement joins TRBV19 to TRBJ2-1; the D gene is possibly TRBD2 (5 bases). This CDR3 region has 17 residues. Germline V CDR1 and CDR2: LNHDA, SQIVND (reference sequence). With 1 base removed from V and 2 bases from J, the gap between germline ends came to 15 bases. CDR3 nucleotides: TGTGCCAGTAGTATAGTGGGTCGACTACTTCCCTACAATGAGCAGTTCTTC. This gives the protein CASSIVGRLLPYNEQFF.

This clone showed up just a few times. This sequence joins TRBV9 and TRBJ2-5, with D possibly being TRBD1 or TRBD2 (6 bases each). This CDR3 is 17 amino acids long. Between the trimmed V and J ends, which lost 0 bases and 2 bases, there was a span of 17 bases. Per germline, CDR1 SGDLS and CDR2 YYNGEE. CDR3 residues: CASSVDYGGLWQETQYF. CDR3 DNA sequence: TGTGCCAGCAGCGTAGATTATGGGGGGCTATGGCAAGAGACCCAGTACTTC.

CDR3 amino acids: CASSPPASGSTDTQYF. CDR3 nucleotides: TGTGCCAGCTCACCACCTGCTAGCGGAAGCACAGATACGCAGTATTTT. J is TRBJ2-3 and V is TRBV18; 7 bases agree with TRBD2. V was pared by 0 bases and J by 0 bases, with 3 bases of the junction left unmatched. The CDR3 covers 16 residues. Germline values: CDR1 KGHSH, CDR2 LQKENI.

The gene calls are TRBV28 and TRBJ2-7; D might be TRBD1 (6 bases). V was cut by 7 bases and J by 2 bases, with 15 bases left in between. CDR3 length: 14 residues. Germline assignment: CDR1 MDHEN and CDR2 SYDVKM. The CDR3 loop reads CASMFRGRAYEQYF. The CDR3 DNA follows: TGTGCCAGCATGTTCAGGGGTCGCGCCTACGAGCAGTACTTC.

The rearrangement links TRBV11-1 to TRBJ2-5; D may be TRBD2 (6 bases). The length of the CDR3 is 14 residues. Germline loops: CDR1 SGHAT, CDR2 FQDESV (reference sequence). V shed 4 bases and J shed 2 bases, with 11 bases lying between them. CDR3 sequence: CASSSGLLQETQYF. CDR3 in DNA: TGTGCCAGCAGCTCGGGACTCCTTCAAGAGACCCAGTACTTC.

The sample holds one count of this clone. J is TRBJ1-1 and V is TRBV5-5, with D possibly matching TRBD1 (6 bases). Trimming took off 2 bases at V and 8 bases at J, with 13 bases between the two ends. The germline V gene has CDR1 SGHKS and CDR2 YYEKEE (reference sequence). This CDR3 has 13 residues. DNA of the CDR3: TGTGCCAGCAGCTTAACCGGGGGGCGGGAAGCTTTCTTT. The encoded protein is CASSLTGGREAFF. Full variable domain (missing parts from reference TRBV5-5 and TRBJ1-1): DAGVTQSPTHLIKTRGQQVTLRCSPISGHKSVSWYQQVLGQGPQFIFQYYEKEERGRGNFPDRFSARQFPNYSSELNVNALLLGDSALYLCASSLTGGREAFFGQGTRLTVV.